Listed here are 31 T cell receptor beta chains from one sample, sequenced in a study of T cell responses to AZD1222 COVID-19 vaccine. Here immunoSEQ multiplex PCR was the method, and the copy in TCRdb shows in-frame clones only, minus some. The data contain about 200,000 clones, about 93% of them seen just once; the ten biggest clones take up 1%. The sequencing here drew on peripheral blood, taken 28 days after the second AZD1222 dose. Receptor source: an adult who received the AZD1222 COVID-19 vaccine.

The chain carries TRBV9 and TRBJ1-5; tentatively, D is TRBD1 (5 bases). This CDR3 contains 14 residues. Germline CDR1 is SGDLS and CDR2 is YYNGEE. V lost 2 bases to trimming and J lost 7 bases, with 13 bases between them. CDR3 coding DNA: TGTGCCAGCAGCGTTGGTGGGGCGTTCCAGCCCCAGCATTTT. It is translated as CASSVGGAFQPQHF.

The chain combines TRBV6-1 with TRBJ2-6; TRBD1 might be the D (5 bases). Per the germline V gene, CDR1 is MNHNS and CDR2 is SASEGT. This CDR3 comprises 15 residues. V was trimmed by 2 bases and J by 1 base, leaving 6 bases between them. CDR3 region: CASSERQSGANVLTF. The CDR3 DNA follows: TGTGCCAGCAGTGAAAGACAGTCTGGGGCCAACGTCCTGACTTTC.

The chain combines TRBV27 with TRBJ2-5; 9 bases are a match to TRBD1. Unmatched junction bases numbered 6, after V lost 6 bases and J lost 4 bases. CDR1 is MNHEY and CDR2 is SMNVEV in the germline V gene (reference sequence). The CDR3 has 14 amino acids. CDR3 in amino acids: CASSPDRGGETQYF. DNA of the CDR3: TGTGCCAGCAGCCCGGACAGGGGCGGAGAGACCCAGTACTTC.

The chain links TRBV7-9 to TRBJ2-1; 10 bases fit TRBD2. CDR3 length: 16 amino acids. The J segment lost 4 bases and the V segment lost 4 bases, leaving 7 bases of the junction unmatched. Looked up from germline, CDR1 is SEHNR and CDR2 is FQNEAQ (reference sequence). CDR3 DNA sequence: TGTGCCAGCAGCTCCCTCAGCGGGGGGGCGTACAATGAGCAGTTCTTC. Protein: CASSSLSGGAYNEQFF.

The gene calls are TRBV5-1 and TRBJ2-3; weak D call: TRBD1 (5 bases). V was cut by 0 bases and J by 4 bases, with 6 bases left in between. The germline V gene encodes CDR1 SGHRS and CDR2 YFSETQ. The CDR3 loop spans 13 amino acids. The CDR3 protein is CASSLEGADTQYF. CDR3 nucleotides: TGCGCCAGCAGCTTGGAAGGGGCAGATACGCAGTATTTT.

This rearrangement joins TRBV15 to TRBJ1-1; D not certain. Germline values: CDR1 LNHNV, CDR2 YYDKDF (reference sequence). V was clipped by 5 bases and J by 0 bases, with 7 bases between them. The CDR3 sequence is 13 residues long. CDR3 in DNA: TGTGCCACCAGCGGGTCCATGAACACTGAAGCTTTCTTT. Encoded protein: CATSGSMNTEAFF.

The CDR3 DNA is TGTGCCTCCCGCACGGATTACTACGAGCAGTACTTC. Translation gives CASRTDYYEQYF. V is TRBV2 and J is TRBJ2-7; D unclear. Trimming left V 11 bases short and J 3 bases short, with 14 bases between. This CDR3 has 12 residues. From germline, CDR1 is SNHLY and CDR2 FYNNEI.

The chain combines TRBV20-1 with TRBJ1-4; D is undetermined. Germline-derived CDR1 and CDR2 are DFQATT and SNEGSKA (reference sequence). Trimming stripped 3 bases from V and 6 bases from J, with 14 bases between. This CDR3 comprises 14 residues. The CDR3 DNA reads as TGCAGTGCTAGTCGCGACCTAAGGGATGAAAAACTGTTTTTT. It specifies CSASRDLRDEKLFF.

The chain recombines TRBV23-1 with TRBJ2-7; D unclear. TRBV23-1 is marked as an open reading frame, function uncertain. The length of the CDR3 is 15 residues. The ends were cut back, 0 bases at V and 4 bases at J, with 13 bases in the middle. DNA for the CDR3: TGCGCCAGCAGTCAATCGTGGCCGACCCTATACGAGCAGTACTTC. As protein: CASSQSWPTLYEQYF.

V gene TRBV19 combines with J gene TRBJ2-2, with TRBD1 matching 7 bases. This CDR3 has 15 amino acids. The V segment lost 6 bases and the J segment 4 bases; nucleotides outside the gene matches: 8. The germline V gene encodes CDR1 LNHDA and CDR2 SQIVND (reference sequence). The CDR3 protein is CASRTTGAGTGELFF. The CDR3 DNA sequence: TGTGCCAGTAGAACAACAGGGGCTGGCACCGGGGAGCTGTTTTTT.

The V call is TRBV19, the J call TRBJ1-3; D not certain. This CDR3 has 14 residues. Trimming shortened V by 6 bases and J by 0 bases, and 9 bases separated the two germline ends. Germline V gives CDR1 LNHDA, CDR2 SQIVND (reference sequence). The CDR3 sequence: CASSLGSSGNTIYF. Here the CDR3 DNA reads TGTGCCAGTAGCCTCGGGAGCTCTGGAAACACCATATATTTT.

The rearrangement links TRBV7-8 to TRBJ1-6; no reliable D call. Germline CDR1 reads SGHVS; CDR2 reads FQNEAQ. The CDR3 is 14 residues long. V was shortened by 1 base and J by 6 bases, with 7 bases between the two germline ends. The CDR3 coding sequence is TGTGCCAGCAGCTTAGTCCAGGTTAATTCACCCCTCCACTTT. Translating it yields CASSLVQVNSPLHF.

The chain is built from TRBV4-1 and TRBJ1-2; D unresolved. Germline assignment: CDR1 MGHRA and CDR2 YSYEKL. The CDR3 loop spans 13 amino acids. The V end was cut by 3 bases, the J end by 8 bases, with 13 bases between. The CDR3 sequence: CASSQDGVSGYTF. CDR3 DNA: TGCGCCAGCAGCCAGGACGGGGTGAGCGGCTACACCTTC.

The CDR3 DNA sequence: TGTGCCAGCAGTGCCGGGTCGTCTTACGAGCAGTACTTC. Translated: CASSAGSSYEQYF. The J gene is TRBJ2-7, the V gene TRBV27; D unresolved. CDR3 length: 13 residues. Germline CDR1 reads MNHEY; CDR2 reads SMNVEV (reference sequence). V was trimmed by 5 bases and J by 4 bases, leaving 12 bases between them.

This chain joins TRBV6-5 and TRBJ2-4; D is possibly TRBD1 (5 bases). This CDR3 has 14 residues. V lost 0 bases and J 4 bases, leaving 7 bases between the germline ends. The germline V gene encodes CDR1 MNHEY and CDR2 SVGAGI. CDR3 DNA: TGTGCCAGCAGTTACTCGGGGCGGAAAAACATTCAGTACTTC. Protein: CASSYSGRKNIQYF.

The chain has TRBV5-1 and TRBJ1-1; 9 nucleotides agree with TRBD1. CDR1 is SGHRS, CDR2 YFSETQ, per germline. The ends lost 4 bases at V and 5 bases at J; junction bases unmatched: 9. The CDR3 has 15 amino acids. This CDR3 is CASSQSTGTGTEAFF. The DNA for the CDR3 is TGCGCCAGCAGCCAATCTACCGGGACAGGGACTGAAGCTTTCTTT.

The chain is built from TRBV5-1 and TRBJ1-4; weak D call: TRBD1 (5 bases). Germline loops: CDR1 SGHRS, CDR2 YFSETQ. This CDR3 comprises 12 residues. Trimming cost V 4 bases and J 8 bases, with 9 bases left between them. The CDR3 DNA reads TGCGCCAGCAGCCGGGACCGGGAAAAACTGTTTTTT. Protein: CASSRDREKLFF.

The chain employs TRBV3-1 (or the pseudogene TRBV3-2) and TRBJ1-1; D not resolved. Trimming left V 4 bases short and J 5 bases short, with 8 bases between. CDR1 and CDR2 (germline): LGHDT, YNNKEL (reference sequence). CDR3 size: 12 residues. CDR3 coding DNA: TGTGCCAGCAGCCCGAGGGTGACTGAAGCTTTCTTT. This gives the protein CASSPRVTEAFF.

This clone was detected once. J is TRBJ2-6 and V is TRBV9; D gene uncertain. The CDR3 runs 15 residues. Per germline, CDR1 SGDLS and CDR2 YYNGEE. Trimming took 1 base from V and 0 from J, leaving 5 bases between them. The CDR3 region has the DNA TGTGCCAGCAGCGTAAGCCCCTCTGGGGCCAACGTCCTGACTTTC. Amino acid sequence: CASSVSPSGANVLTF.

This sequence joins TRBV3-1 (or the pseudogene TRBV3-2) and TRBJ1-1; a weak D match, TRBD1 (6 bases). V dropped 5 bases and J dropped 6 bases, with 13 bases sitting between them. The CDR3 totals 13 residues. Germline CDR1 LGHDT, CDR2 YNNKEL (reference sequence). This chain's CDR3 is CASSSPGAPEAFF. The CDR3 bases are TGTGCCAGCAGCTCGCCAGGGGCCCCTGAAGCTTTCTTT.

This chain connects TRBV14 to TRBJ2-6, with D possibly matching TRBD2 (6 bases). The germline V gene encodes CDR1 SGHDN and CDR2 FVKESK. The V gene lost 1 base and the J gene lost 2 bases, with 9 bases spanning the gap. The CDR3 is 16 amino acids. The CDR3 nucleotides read TGTGCCAGCAGCCAAGTTCGGGAGACTGGGGCCAACGTCCTGACTTTC. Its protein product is CASSQVRETGANVLTF.

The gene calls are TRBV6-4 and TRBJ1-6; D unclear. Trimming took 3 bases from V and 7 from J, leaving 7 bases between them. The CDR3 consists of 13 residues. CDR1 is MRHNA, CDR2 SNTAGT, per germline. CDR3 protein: CASSEAANSPLHF. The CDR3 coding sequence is TGTGCCAGCAGTGAGGCAGCCAATTCACCCCTCCACTTT.

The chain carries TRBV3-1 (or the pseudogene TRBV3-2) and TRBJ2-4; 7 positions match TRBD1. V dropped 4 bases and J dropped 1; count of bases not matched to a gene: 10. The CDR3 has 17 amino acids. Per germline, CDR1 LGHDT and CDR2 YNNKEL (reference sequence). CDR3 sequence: CASSLFWGQTAKNIQYF. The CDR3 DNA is TGTGCCAGCAGCCTCTTTTGGGGACAGACTGCCAAAAACATTCAGTACTTC.

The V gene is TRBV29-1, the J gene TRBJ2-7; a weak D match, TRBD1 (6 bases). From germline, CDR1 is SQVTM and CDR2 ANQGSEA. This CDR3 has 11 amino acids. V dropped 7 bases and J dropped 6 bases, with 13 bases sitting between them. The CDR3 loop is CSAEGVGEQYF. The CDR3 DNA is TGCAGCGCCGAGGGGGTCGGCGAGCAGTACTTC.

In DNA, the CDR3 is TGTGCCTGGAGGCGGGCGGGCAATCAGCCCCAGCATTTT. Translating gives CAWRRAGNQPQHF. The chain has TRBV30 and TRBJ1-5; D unresolved. V was clipped by 3 bases and J by 2 bases, with 8 bases between them. Looked up from germline, CDR1 is GTSNPN and CDR2 is SVGIG (reference sequence). This CDR3 is built from 13 residues.

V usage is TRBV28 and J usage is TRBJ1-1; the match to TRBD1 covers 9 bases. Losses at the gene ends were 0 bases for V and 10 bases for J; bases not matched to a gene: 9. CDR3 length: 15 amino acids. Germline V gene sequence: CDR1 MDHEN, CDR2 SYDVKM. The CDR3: CASSLWRDRVTGAFF. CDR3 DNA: TGTGCCAGCAGTTTATGGCGGGACAGGGTAACCGGAGCTTTCTTT.

DNA of the CDR3: TGTGCCAGCTCGCGACTGTACCAAGAGACCCAGTACTTC. This encodes CASSRLYQETQYF. The genes are TRBV18 and TRBJ2-5; D not certain. Trimming removed 6 bases at V and 0 bases at J, with 8 bases between. Germline-derived CDR1 and CDR2 are KGHSH and LQKENI. The CDR3 extends over 13 amino acids.

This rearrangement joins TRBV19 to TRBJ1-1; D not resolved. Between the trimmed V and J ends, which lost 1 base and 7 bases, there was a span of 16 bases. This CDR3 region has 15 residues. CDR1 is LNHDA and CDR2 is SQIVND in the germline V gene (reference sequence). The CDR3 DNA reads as TGTGCCAGTAGTATAGGGCCGGCGGGGAACGGTGAAGCTTTCTTT. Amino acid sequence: CASSIGPAGNGEAFF.

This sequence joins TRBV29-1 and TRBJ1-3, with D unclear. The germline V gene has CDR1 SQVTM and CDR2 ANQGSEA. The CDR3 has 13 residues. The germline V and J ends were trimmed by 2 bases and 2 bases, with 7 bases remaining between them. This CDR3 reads CSVEFSTGNTIYF. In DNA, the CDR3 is TGCAGCGTTGAATTTAGCACTGGAAACACCATATATTTT.

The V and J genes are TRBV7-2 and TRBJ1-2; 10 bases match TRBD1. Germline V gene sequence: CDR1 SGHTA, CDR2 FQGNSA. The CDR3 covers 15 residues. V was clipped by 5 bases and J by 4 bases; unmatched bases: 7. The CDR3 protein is CASSNRDRGTYGYTF. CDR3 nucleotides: TGTGCCAGCAGCAACCGGGACAGGGGAACCTATGGCTACACCTTC.

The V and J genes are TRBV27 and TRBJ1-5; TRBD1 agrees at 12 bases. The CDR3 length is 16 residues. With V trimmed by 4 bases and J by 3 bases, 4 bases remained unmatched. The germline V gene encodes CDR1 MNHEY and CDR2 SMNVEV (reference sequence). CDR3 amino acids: CASSSGQGAPNQPQHF. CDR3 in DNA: TGTGCCAGCAGTTCGGGACAGGGGGCCCCCAATCAGCCCCAGCATTTT.